This TCR beta chain was sequenced in a study of T cell changes during pregnancy in multiple sclerosis. Profiled with immunoSEQ multiplex PCR; TCRdb holds only in-frame clones, not every one. The sample contains tens of thousands of clones, approximately 92% of which appear only once. The germline CDR1 and CDR2 sequences are LGHNA and YNFKEQ. V was pared by 0 bases and J by 1 base, with 9 bases between. This CDR3 region has 16 residues. The input for sequencing was peripheral blood, taken in the third trimester of pregnancy. The V gene is TRBV4-2, the J gene TRBJ2-2; D uncertain. This clonotype was sampled from a female donor in good health, enrolled as a control in a pregnancy study. The CDR3 DNA reads TGTGCCAGCAGCCAAGAACTGAGGCGGAACACCGGGGAGCTGTTTTTT. It codes for CASSQELRRNTGELFF.